The 23 T cell receptor beta chains in this list originate from one sample, sequenced in a study of cytomegalovirus exposure and HLA in healthy donors. Sequencing was performed with immunoSEQ multiplex PCR; in TCRdb, only in-frame clones are kept and a portion is missing. This sample carries about 200,000 clones, around four fifths of them seen once, and the ten largest clones take around 5.6%. Sequencing was done on a sample of PBMCs. These receptors were taken from a woman aged 18 to 35 in good health and CMV-seronegative.

The chain carries TRBV13 and TRBJ2-5; possibly TRBD2 for D (6 bases). Germline V gives CDR1 PRHDT, CDR2 FYEKMQ (reference sequence). The CDR3 extends over 15 amino acids. Trimming removed 5 bases at V and 5 bases at J, with 18 bases between. This CDR3 is CASSPLRRAGETQYF. CDR3 nucleotide sequence: TGTGCCAGCAGCCCGCTACGCCGGGCGGGGGAGACCCAGTACTTC.

The gene calls are TRBV30 and TRBJ2-5; D assignment may be TRBD1 or TRBD2 (5 bases each). The CDR3 covers 16 residues. From germline, CDR1 is GTSNPN and CDR2 SVGIG (reference sequence). Between the trimmed V and J ends, which lost 1 base and 1 base, there was a span of 16 bases. The CDR3 reads CAWSDRGVGLQETQYF. In DNA form, the CDR3 reads TGTGCCTGGAGTGACAGAGGGGTCGGTCTCCAAGAGACCCAGTACTTC.

This clone was recorded once. V usage is TRBV28 and J usage is TRBJ1-5, with 11 bases aligning to TRBD1. This CDR3 is 15 amino acids long. Losses at the gene ends were 6 bases for V and 4 bases for J; bases not matched to a gene: 5. CDR1 MDHEN and CDR2 SYDVKM come from the germline V gene. This CDR3 reads CASRAGQGANQPQHF. The CDR3 DNA follows: TGTGCCAGCAGGGCCGGACAGGGGGCTAATCAGCCCCAGCATTTT.

V and J are TRBV5-1 and TRBJ2-7; 8 positions match TRBD2. Unmatched junction bases numbered 8, after V lost 8 bases and J lost 1 base. Germline CDR1 SGHRS, CDR2 YFSETQ. The CDR3 totals 14 residues. The CDR3 loop is CASLTGTRSYEQYF. The CDR3 DNA follows: TGCGCCAGTCTAACCGGGACTAGGTCCTACGAGCAGTACTTC.

The chain couples TRBV2 to TRBJ2-3, with D possibly TRBD1 on 6 matching bases. Per germline, CDR1 SNHLY and CDR2 FYNNEI. Deletions cut 6 bases from V and 5 bases from J, with 15 bases between. The CDR3 length is 14 residues. As DNA, the CDR3 is TGTGCCAGCAGCGCACAGGGAAGCGAAGATACGCAGTATTTT. It translates to CASSAQGSEDTQYF.

The CDR3 DNA reads TGTGCCAGCAGCCTCATGTTGGGACAGGGAGTGTACGAGCAGTACTTC. It encodes CASSLMLGQGVYEQYF. The chain links TRBV11-2 to TRBJ2-7; 9 bases map to TRBD1. V was clipped by 5 bases and J by 4 bases; unmatched bases: 12. Germline loops: CDR1 SGHAT, CDR2 FQNNGV. This CDR3 comprises 16 residues. Looking up the rest from reference TRBV11-2 and TRBJ2-7 gives the full variable domain: EAGVAQSPRYKIIEKRQSVAFWCNPISGHATLYWYQQILGQGPKLLIQFQNNGVVDDSQLPKDRFSAERLKGVDSTLKIQPAKLEDSAVYLCASSLMLGQGVYEQYFGPGTRLTVT.

The chain couples TRBV28 to TRBJ1-2; TRBD1 is a possible D gene (6 bases). V lost 6 bases and J 5 bases, leaving 13 bases between the germline ends. The germline CDR1 and CDR2 sequences are MDHEN and SYDVKM. The CDR3 sequence is 13 residues long. Written as DNA, the CDR3 is TGTGCCAGCAGCCGTGGGACAAGATATGGCTACACCTTC. This codes for CASSRGTRYGYTF.

The chain combines TRBV6-1 with TRBJ2-7; tentative D call: TRBD1 (7 bases). With 6 bases removed from V and 8 bases from J, the gap between germline ends came to 20 bases. This CDR3 comprises 14 residues. CDR1 and CDR2 (germline): MNHNS, SASEGT. The CDR3 sequence is CASRSSEGARKQYF. The DNA of the CDR3 is TGTGCCAGCAGGTCATCGGAGGGGGCGCGGAAGCAGTACTTC.

This clone appeared once. The chain combines TRBV9 with TRBJ1-4; D is unclear. The CDR3 spans 15 residues. Germline CDR1 and CDR2: SGDLS and YYNGEE. V was pared by 3 bases and J by 7 bases, with 16 bases between. The CDR3: CASSGREMGREKLFF. CDR3 in DNA: TGTGCCAGCAGCGGAAGGGAAATGGGTCGTGAAAAACTGTTTTTT.

This chain links TRBV7-8 with TRBJ1-1; D call uncertain. Trimming pared 6 bases from V and 0 bases from J, leaving 2 bases between. CDR1 is SGHVS and CDR2 is FQNEAQ in the germline V gene. This CDR3 has 11 residues. CDR3 nucleotides: TGTGCCAGCAGTGTGAACACTGAAGCTTTCTTT. Protein sequence: CASSVNTEAFF.

The rearrangement uses TRBV5-6 and TRBJ2-1; D is tentatively TRBD1 or TRBD2 (5 bases each). This CDR3 has 15 amino acids. V was pared by 3 bases and J by 0 bases, with 10 bases between. Germline V gene data show CDR1 as SGHDT and CDR2 as YYEEEE. The CDR3 protein is CASSSPGRSYNEQFF. For the CDR3, the DNA is TGTGCCAGCAGCTCGCCGGGACGCTCCTACAATGAGCAGTTCTTC.

The chain is built from TRBV18 and TRBJ2-5, with D possibly TRBD1 on 6 matching bases. The CDR3 has 15 residues. The germline V gene has CDR1 KGHSH and CDR2 LQKENI. Trimming removed 4 bases at V and 5 bases at J, with 17 bases between. CDR3 nucleotide sequence: TGTGCCAGCTCACTCATTCCCGGGACACAGGAGACCCAGTACTTC. It translates to CASSLIPGTQETQYF. Full variable domain (missing parts from reference TRBV18 and TRBJ2-5): NAGVMQNPRHLVRRRGQEARLRCSPMKGHSHVYWYRQLPEEGLKFMVYLQKENIIDESGMPKERFSAEFPKEGPSILRIQQVVRGDSAAYFCASSLIPGTQETQYFGPGTRLLVL.

V gene TRBV2 combines with J gene TRBJ1-1, with 7 bases lining up with TRBD1. With 5 bases clipped from V and 1 base from J, the junction kept 7 bases outside the gene matches. The CDR3 contains 15 residues. Germline V gene data show CDR1 as SNHLY and CDR2 as FYNNEI. For the CDR3, the DNA is TGTGCCAGCAGTCGACAGGGAATGGGGAACACTGAAGCTTTCTTT. Translating gives CASSRQGMGNTEAFF.

Remarks on this clone: An end of the junction does not agree with germline; a read error may underlie this. This chain links TRBV27 with TRBJ1-1, with D maybe TRBD1 (6 bases). From germline, CDR1 is MNHEY and CDR2 SMNVEV (reference sequence). This CDR3 comprises 13 residues. CDR3 residues: CASSSPGGAGSLF. The CDR3 DNA is TGTGCCAGCAGTTCCCCGGGGGGGGCAGGGAGCTTGTTT.

CDR3 in DNA: TGTGCCACCAGCAGAGGTGGACAGGGTTATTTAGAGACCCAGTACTTC. Translation gives CATSRGGQGYLETQYF. J is TRBJ2-5 and V is TRBV15; 8 bases are shared with TRBD1. The CDR3 runs 16 residues. CDR1 is LNHNV, CDR2 YYDKDF, per germline (reference sequence). Germline trimming cut 1 base from V and 4 bases from J; bases unmatched to any gene: 8.

This clone was seen only a few times. The chain joins TRBV14 to TRBJ1-1, with TRBD1 matching 9 bases. The V segment lost 2 bases and the J segment 0 bases; nucleotides outside the gene matches: 1. Germline V CDR1 and CDR2: SGHDN, FVKESK. The CDR3 loop spans 15 amino acids. The CDR3 protein is CASSQWTGVNTEAFF. DNA for the CDR3: TGTGCCAGCAGCCAATGGACAGGGGTGAACACTGAAGCTTTCTTT.

V and J are TRBV4-1 and TRBJ2-3; D unresolved. The CDR3 is made up of 14 amino acids. V lost 1 base to trimming and J lost 2 bases, with 7 bases between them. Germline CDR1 and CDR2: MGHRA and YSYEKL. This CDR3 reads CASSQVGATDTQYF. The DNA for the CDR3 is TGCGCCAGCAGCCAAGTCGGAGCCACAGATACGCAGTATTTT.

Only one count was recorded for this clone. J is TRBJ2-2 and V is TRBV28; D is unresolved. Germline CDR1 and CDR2: MDHEN and SYDVKM. The length of the CDR3 is 14 residues. V lost 0 bases and J lost 5, with 7 bases in between. The CDR3 protein is CASSLWRRTGELFF. The CDR3 DNA reads TGTGCCAGCAGTTTATGGCGCAGAACCGGGGAGCTGTTTTTT.

The chain is built from TRBV28 and TRBJ2-4; no definite D call. Trimming took 1 base from V and 0 from J, leaving 7 bases between them. CDR1 and CDR2 (germline): MDHEN, SYDVKM. CDR3 size: 15 residues. CDR3 sequence (DNA): TGTGCCAGCAGTTTATCGTCCCTAGCCAAAAACATTCAGTACTTC. Amino acid sequence: CASSLSSLAKNIQYF.

The genes are TRBV5-1 and TRBJ2-1; the match to TRBD1 covers 10 bases. CDR1 is SGHRS and CDR2 is YFSETQ in the germline V gene. There are 14 residues in the CDR3. Trimming cost V 3 bases and J 8 bases; bases outside gene matches: 5. In DNA form, the CDR3 reads TGCGCCAGCAGCTCGACGACAGGGGGCTATGAGCAGTTCTTC. Translation: CASSSTTGGYEQFF.

J is TRBJ2-7 and V is TRBV5-1; 7 positions agree with TRBD1. This CDR3 has 17 amino acids. The germline CDR1 and CDR2 sequences are SGHRS and YFSETQ. J lost 0 bases, V lost 4 bases, and 13 bases had no gene match. The CDR3 sequence is CASSPGGRPMSSYEQYF. CDR3 DNA: TGCGCCAGCAGCCCAGGGGGACGTCCGATGAGCTCCTACGAGCAGTACTTC.

The V call is TRBV7-9, the J call TRBJ1-6; tentative D call: TRBD1 (6 bases). Germline CDR1 SEHNR, CDR2 FQNEAQ (reference sequence). The CDR3 consists of 14 residues. The ends were cut back, 4 bases at V and 8 bases at J, with 12 bases in the middle. CDR3 residues: CASSSTGSDSPLHF. In DNA, the CDR3 is TGTGCCAGCAGCTCCACAGGGAGCGATTCACCCCTCCACTTT.

This chain connects TRBV7-3 to TRBJ1-6; unclear D gene. The CDR3 has 15 amino acids. Germline V CDR1 and CDR2: SGHTA, FQGTGA. Trimming took off 0 bases at V and 10 bases at J, with 13 bases between the two ends. The CDR3 loop reads CASSLTGGSDSPLHF. The CDR3 region has the DNA TGTGCCAGCAGCTTAACGGGAGGGTCGGACTCACCCCTCCACTTT. Full variable domain (remainder filled in from reference TRBV7-3 and TRBJ1-6): GAGVSQTPSNKVTEKGKYVELRCDPISGHTALYWYRQSLGQGPEFLIYFQGTGAADDSGLPNDRFFAVRPEGSVSTLKIQRTERGDSAVYLCASSLTGGSDSPLHFGNGTRLTVT.